The source of this T cell receptor (beta chain) is a study of blood T cell repertoires in COVID-19. About the research overall: Italy, Spain and the United States were the sources of the convalescent and acute COVID-19 samples. Nucleic acid was either cDNA or gDNA, and it came from T cells, B-cell-depleted T cells, or PBMCs.

This clone has just a few counts. Trimming cost V 2 bases and J 2 bases, with 7 bases left between them. The CDR3 length is 14 residues. The germline gives CDR1 LNHDA, CDR2 SQIVND (reference sequence). In the authors' methods: By means of reference gene primer amplification, nucleated cell counts were estimated. The assay was immunoSEQ multiplex PCR, and TCRdb's table has in-frame clones only and misses some. V, J and clone size reflect that table, while D and trimming were determined from the DNA. Among around 100,000 clones listed, 85% were seen once. The sequencing sample was made of peripheral blood. This TCR came from a man aged 50 to 59 with active or convalescent COVID-19. V and J are TRBV19 and TRBJ1-5; perhaps TRBD1 as D (5 bases). The CDR3 region is CASSIRGGNQPQHF. The CDR3 coding sequence is TGTGCCAGTAGTATACGGGGGGGCAATCAGCCCCAGCATTTT.